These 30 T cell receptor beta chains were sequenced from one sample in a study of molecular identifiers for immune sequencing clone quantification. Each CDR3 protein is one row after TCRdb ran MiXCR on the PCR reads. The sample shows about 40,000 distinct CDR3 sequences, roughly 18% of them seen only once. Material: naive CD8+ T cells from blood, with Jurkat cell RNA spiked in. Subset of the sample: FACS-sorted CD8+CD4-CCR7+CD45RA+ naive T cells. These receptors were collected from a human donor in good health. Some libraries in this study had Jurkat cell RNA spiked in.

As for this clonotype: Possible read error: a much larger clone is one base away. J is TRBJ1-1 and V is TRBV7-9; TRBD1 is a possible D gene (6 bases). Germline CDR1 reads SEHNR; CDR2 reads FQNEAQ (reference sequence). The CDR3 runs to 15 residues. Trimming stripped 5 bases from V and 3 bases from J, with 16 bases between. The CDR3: CASSPSGRGDTEAFF. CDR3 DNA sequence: TGTGCCAGCAGCCCCTCGGGGAGGGGGGACACTGAAGCTTTCTTT.

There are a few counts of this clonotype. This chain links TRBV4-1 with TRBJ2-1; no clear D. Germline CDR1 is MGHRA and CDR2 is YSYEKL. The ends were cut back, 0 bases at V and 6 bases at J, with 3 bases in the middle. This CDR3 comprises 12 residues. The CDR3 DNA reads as TGCGCCAGCAGCCAAGAGGCCAATGAGCAGTTCTTC. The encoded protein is CASSQEANEQFF.

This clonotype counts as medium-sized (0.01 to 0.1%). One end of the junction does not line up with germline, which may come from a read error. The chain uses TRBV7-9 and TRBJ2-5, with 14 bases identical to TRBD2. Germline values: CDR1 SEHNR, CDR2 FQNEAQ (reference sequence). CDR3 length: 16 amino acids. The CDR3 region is CASSFGLGLAGEAQYF. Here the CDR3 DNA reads TGTGCCAGCAGCTTTGGATTGGGACTAGCGGGAGAGGCCCAGTACTTC.

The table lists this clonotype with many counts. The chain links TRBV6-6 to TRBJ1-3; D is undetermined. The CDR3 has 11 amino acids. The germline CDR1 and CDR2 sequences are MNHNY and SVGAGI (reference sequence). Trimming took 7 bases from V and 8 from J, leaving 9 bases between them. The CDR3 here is CASTQGDTIYF. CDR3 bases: TGTGCCAGCACTCAAGGAGACACCATATATTTT.

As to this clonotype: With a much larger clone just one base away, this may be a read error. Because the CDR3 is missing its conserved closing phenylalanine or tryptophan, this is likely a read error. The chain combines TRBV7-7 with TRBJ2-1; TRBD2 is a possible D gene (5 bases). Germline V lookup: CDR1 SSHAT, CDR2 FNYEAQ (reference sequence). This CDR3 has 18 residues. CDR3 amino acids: CASSRLGFNRVEGNEQFL. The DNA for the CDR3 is TGTGCTAGCAGCCGGCTGGGGTTCAATCGGGTAGAGGGCAATGAGCAGTTCCTC.

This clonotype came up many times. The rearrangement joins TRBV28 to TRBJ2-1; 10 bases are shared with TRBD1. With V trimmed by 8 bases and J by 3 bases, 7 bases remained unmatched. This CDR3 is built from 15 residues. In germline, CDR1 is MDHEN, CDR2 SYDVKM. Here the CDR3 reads CASGGTGVNYNEQFF. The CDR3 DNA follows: TGTGCCAGCGGTGGGACAGGGGTCAACTACAATGAGCAGTTCTTC.

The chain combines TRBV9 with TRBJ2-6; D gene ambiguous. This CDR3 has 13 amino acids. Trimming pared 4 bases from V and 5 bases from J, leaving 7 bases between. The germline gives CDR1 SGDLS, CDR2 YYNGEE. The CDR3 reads CASSFGWANVLTF. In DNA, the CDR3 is TGTGCCAGCAGCTTCGGGTGGGCCAACGTCCTGACTTTC.

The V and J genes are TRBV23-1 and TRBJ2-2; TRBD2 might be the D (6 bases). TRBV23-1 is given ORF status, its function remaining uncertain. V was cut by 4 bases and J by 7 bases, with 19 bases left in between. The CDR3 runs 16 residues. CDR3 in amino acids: CASSPFAGEEIGELFF. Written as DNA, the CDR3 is TGCGCCAGCAGTCCGTTCGCCGGGGAGGAGATCGGGGAGCTGTTTTTT.

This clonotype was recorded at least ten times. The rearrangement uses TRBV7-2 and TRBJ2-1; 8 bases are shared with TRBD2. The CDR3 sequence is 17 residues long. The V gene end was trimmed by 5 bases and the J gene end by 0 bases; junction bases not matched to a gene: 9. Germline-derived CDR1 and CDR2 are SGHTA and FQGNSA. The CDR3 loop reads CASSPDFAGGSYNEQFF. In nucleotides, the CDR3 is TGTGCCAGCAGCCCGGACTTTGCGGGAGGCTCCTACAATGAGCAGTTCTTC. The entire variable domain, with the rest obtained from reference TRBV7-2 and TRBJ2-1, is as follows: GAGVSQSPSNKVTEKGKDVELRCDPISGHTALYWYRQSLGQGLEFLIYFQGNSAPDKSGLPSDRFSAERTGGSVSTLTIQRTQQEDSAVYLCASSPDFAGGSYNEQFFGPGTRLTVL.

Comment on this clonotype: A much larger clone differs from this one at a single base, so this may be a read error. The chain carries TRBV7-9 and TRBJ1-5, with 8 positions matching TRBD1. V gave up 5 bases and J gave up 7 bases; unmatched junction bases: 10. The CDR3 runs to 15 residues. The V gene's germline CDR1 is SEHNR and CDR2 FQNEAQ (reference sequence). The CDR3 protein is CASSAPGQARQPQHF. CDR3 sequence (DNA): TGTGCCAGCAGCGCACCGGGACAGGCGAGGCAGCCCCAGCATTTT.

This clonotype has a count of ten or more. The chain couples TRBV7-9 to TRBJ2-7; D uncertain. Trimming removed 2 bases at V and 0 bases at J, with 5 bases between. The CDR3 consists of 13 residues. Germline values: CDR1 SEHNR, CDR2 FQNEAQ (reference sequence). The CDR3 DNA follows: TGTGCCAGCAGCTTACCCGCCTCCTACGAGCAGTACTTC. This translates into CASSLPASYEQYF. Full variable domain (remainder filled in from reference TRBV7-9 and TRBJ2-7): DTGVSQNPRHKITKRGQNVTFRCDPISEHNRLYWYRQTLGQGPEFLTYFQNEAQLEKSRLLSDRFSAERPKGSFSTLEIQRTEQGDSAMYLCASSLPASYEQYFGPGTRLTVT.

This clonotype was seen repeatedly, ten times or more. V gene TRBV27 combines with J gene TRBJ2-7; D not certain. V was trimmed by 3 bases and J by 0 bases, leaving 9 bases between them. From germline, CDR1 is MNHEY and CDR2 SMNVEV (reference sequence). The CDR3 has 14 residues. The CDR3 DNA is TGTGCCAGCAGTTTTCTGGCAGACTCCTACGAGCAGTACTTC. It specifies CASSFLADSYEQYF.

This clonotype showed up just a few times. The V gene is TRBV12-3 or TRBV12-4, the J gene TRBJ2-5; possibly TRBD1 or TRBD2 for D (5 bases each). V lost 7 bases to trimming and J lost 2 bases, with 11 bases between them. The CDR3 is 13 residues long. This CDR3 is CASTRDGQETQYF. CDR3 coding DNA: TGTGCCAGCACAAGGGACGGACAAGAGACCCAGTACTTC.

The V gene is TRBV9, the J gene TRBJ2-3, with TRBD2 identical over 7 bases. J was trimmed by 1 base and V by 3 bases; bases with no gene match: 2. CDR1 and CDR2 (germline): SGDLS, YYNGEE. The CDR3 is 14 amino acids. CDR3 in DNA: TGTGCCAGCAGCGACACTAGCGGCACAGATACGCAGTATTTT. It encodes CASSDTSGTDTQYF.

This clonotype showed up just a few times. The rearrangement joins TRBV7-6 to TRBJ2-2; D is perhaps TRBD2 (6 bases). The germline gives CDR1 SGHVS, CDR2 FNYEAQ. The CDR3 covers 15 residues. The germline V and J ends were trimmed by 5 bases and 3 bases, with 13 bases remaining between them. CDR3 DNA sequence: TGTGCCAGCAGCCCCCGGGCGGGATACACCGGGGAGCTGTTTTTT. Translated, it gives CASSPRAGYTGELFF.

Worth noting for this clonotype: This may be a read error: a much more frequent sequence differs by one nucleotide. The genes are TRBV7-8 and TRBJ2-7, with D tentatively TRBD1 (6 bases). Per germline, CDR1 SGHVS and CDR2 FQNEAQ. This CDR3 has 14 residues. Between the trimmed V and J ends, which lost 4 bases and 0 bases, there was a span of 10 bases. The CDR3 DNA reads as TGTGCCAGCAGCTCAGGACAGCCCTCCTACGAGCAGTACTTC. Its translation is CASSSGQPSYEQYF.

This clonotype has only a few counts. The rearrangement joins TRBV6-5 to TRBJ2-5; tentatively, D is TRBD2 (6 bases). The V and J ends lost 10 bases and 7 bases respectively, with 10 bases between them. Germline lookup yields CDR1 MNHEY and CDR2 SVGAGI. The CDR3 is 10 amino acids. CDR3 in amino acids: CATWGGTQYF. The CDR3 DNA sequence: TGTGCCACCTGGGGAGGGACCCAGTACTTC.

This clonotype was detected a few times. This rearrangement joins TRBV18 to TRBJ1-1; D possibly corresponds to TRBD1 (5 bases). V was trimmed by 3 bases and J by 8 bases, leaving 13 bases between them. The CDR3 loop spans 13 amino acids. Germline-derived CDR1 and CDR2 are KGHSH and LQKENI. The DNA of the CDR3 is TGTGCCAGCTCACCGGGGGGAGAATCAGAAGCTTTCTTT. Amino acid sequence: CASSPGGESEAFF.

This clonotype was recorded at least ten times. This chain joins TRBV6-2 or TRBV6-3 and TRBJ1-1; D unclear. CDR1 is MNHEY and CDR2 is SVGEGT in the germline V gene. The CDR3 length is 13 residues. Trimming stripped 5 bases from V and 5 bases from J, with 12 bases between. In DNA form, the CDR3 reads TGTGCCAGCAGTCCCCAGGAGAGGACTGAAGCTTTCTTT. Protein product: CASSPQERTEAFF.

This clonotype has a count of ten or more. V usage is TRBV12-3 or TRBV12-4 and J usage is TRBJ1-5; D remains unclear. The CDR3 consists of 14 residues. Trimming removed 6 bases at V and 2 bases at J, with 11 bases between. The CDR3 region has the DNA TGTGCCAGCAGCCCAGCCGTAGGCAATCAGCCCCAGCATTTT. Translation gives CASSPAVGNQPQHF.

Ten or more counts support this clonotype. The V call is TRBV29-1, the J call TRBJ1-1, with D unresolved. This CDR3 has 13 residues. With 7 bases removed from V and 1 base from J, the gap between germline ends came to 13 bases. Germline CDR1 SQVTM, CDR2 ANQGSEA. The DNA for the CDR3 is TGCAGCGCCGACTACAGAGAGAACACTGAAGCTTTCTTT. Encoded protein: CSADYRENTEAFF.

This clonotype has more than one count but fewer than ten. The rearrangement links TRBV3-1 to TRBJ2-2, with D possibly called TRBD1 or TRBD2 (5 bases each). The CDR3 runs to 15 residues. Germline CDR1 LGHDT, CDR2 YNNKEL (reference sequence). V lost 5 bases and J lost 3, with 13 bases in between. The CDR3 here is CASSVGPWDTGELFF. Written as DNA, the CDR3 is TGTGCCAGCAGCGTGGGACCATGGGACACCGGGGAGCTGTTTTTT. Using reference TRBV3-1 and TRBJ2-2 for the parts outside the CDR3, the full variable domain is DTAVSQTPKYLVTQMGNDKSIKCEQNLGHDTMYWYKQDSKKFLKIMFSYNNKELIINETVPNRFSPKSPDKAHLNLHINSLELGDSAVYFCASSVGPWDTGELFFGEGSRLTVL.

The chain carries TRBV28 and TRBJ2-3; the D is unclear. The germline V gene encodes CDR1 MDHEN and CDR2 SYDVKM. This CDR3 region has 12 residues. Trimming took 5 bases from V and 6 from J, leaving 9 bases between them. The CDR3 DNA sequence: TGTGCCAGCAGTCCCCCTGGGGATACGCAGTATTTT. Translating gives CASSPPGDTQYF.

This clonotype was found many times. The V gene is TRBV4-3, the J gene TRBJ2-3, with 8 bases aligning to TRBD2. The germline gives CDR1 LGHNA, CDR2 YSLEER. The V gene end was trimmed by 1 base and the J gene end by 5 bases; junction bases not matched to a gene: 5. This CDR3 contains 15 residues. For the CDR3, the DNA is TGCGCCAGCAGCCAAGGCGGGGGGCCCGTAGATACGCAGTATTTT. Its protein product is CASSQGGGPVDTQYF.

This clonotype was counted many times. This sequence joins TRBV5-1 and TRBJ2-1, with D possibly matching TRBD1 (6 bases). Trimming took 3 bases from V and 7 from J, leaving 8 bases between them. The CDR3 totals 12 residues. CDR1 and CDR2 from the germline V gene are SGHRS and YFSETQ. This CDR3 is CASSSTGNEQFF. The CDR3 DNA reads TGCGCCAGCAGCTCTACAGGGAATGAGCAGTTCTTC. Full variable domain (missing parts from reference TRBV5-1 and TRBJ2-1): KAGVTQTPRYLIKTRGQQVTLSCSPISGHRSVSWYQQTPGQGLQFLFEYFSETQRNKGNFPGRFSGRQFSNSRSEMNVSTLELGDSALYLCASSSTGNEQFFGPGTRLTVL.

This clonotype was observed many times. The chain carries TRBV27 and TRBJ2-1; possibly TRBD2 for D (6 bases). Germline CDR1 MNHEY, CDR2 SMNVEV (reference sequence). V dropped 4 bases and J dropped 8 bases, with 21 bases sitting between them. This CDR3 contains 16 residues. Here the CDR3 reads CASSSPLSGWGYEQFF. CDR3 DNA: TGTGCCAGCAGTTCTCCCCTTAGCGGCTGGGGGTATGAGCAGTTCTTC.

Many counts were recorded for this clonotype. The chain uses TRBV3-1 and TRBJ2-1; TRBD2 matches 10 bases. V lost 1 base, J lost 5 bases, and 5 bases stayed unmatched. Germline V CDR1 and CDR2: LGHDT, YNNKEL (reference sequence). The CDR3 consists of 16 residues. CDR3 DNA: TGTGCCAGCAGCCAAGGTCTAGCGGGAGCAAACAATGAGCAGTTCTTC. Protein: CASSQGLAGANNEQFF.

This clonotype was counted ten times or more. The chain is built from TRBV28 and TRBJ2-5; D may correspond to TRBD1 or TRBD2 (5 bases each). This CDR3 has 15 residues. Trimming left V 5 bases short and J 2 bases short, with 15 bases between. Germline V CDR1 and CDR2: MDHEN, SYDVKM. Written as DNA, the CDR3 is TGTGCCAGCAGTATTCCGCAGGGAGCACAAGAGACCCAGTACTTC. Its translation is CASSIPQGAQETQYF.

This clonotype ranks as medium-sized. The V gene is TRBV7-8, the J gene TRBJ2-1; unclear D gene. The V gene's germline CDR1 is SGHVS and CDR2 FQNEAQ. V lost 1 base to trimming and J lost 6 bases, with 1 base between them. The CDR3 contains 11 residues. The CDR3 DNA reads TGTGCCAGCAGCTTAGGCAATGAGCAGTTCTTC. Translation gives CASSLGNEQFF.

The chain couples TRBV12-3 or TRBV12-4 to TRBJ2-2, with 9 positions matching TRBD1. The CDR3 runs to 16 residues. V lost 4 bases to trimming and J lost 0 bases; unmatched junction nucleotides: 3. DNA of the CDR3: TGTGCCAGCAGTTCCCGGACAGGGGCGAACACCGGGGAGCTGTTTTTT. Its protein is CASSSRTGANTGELFF.